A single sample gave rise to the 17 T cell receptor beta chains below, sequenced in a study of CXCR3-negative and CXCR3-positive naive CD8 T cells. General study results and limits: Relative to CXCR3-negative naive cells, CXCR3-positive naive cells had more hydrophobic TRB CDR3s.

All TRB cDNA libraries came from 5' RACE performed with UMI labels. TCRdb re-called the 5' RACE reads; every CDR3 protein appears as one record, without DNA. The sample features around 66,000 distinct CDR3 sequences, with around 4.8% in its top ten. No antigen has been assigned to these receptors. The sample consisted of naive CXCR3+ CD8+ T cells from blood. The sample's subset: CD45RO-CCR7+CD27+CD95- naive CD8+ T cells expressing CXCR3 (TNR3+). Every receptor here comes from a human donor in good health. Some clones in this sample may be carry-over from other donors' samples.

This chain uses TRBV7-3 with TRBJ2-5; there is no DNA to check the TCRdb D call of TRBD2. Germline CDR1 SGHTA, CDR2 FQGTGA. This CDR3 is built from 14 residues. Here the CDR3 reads CASSPGTSGETQYF.

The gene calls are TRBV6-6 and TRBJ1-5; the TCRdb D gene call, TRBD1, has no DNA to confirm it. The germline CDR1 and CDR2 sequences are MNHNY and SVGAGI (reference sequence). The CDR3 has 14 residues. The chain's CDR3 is CASRPRTGNQPQHF.

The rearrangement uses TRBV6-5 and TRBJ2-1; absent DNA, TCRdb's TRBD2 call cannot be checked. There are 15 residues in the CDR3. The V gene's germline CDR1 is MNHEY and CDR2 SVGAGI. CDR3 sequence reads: CASSSGLEFYNEQFF.

The CDR3 sequence: CASSQGSHEQYF. The J gene is TRBJ2-7, the V gene TRBV28; TCRdb's D call, TRBD1, is unchecked because there is no DNA. CDR3 length: 12 amino acids. Germline assignment: CDR1 MDHEN and CDR2 SYDVKM.

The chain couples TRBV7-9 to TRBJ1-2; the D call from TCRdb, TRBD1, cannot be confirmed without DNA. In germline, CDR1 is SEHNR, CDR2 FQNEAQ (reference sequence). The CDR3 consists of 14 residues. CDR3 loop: CASIRGPDSYGYTF.

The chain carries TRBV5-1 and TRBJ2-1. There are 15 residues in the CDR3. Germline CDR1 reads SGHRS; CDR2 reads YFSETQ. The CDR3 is CASSLEVGSYNEQFF.

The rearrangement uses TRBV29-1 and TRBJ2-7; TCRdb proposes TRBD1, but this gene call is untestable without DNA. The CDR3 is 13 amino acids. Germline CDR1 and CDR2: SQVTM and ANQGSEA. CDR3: CSVTTGGPYEQYF.

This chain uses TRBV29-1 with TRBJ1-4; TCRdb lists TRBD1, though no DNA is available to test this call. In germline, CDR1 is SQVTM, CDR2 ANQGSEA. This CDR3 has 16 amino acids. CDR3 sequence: CSVCGRTGSRGEKLFF. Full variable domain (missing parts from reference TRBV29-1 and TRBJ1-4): SAVISQKPSRDICQRGTSLTIQCQVDSQVTMMFWYRQQPGQSLTLIATANQGSEATYESGFVIDKFPISRPNLTFSTLTVSNMSPEDSSIYLCSVCGRTGSRGEKLFFGSGTQLSVL.

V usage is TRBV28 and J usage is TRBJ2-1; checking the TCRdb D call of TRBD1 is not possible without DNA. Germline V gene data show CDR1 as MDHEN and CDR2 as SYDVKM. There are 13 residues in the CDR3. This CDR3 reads CASKRQGINEQFF.

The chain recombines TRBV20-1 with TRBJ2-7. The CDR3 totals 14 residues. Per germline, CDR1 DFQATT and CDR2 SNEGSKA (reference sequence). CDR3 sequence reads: CSARDQGSAYEQYF.

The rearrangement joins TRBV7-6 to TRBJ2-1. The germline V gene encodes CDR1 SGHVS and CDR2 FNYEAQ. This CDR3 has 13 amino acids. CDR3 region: CASSGAGEGEQFF.

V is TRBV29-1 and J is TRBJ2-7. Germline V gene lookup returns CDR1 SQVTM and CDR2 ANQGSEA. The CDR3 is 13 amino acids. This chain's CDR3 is CSVGLTDSYEQYF.

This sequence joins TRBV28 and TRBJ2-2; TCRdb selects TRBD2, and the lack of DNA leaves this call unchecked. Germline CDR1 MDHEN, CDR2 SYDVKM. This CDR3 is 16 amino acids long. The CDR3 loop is CASSSIAGRDTGELFF.

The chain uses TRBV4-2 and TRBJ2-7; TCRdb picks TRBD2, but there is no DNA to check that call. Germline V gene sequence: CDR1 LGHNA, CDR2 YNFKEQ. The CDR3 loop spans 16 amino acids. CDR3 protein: CASSQETSGASYEQYF.

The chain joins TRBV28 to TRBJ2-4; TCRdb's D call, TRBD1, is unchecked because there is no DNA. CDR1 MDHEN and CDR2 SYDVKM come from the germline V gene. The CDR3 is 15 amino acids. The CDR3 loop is CASRVHRDPGNIQYF. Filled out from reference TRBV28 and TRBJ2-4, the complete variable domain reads DVKVTQSSRYLVKRTGEKVFLECVQDMDHENMFWYRQDPGLGLRLIYFSYDVKMKEKGDIPEGYSVSREKKERFSLILESASTNQTSMYLCASRVHRDPGNIQYFGAGTRLSVL.

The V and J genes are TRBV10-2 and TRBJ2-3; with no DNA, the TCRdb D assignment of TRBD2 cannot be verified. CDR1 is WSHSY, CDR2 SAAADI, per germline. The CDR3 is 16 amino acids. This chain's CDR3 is CASGRVGGGHGDTQYF.

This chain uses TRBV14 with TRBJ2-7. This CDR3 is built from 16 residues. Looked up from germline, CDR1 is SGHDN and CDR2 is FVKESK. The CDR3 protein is CASSQGSGNGFIEQYF.